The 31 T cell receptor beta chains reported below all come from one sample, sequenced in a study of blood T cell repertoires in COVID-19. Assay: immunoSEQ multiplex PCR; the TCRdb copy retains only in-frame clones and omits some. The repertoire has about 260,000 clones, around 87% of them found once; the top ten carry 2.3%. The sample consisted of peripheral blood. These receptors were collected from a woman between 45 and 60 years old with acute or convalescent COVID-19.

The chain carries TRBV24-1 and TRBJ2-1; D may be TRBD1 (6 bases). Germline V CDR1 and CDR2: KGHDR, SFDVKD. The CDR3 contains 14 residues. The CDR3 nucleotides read TGTGCAAAGCTGGGTCAGGGGCTTACCGGTGAGCAGTTCTTC. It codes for CAKLGQGLTGEQFF.

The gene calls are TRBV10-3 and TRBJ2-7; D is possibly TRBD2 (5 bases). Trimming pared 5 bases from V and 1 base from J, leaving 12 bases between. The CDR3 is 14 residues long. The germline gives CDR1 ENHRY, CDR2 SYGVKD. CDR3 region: CAISPGLGSYEQYF. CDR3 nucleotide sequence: TGTGCCATCAGTCCCGGACTTGGTTCCTACGAGCAGTACTTC.

In DNA form, the CDR3 reads TGCGCCAGCAGCCCCCCAAACTATGGCTACACCTTC. Its translation is CASSPPNYGYTF. The genes are TRBV4-1 and TRBJ1-2; D ambiguous. The V gene lost 4 bases and the J gene lost 2 bases, with 5 bases spanning the gap. The CDR3 runs to 12 residues. Germline values: CDR1 MGHRA, CDR2 YSYEKL.

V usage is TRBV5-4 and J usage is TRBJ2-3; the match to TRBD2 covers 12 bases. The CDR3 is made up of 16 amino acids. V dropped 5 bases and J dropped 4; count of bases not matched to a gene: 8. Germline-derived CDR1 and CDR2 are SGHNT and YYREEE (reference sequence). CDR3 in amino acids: CASSTRLAGVPDTQYF. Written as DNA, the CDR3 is TGTGCCAGCAGTACACGACTAGCGGGAGTCCCAGATACGCAGTATTTT. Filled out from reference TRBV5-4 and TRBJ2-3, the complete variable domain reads ETGVTQSPTHLIKTRGQQVTLRCSSQSGHNTVSWYQQALGQGPQFIFQYYREEENGRGNFPPRFSGLQFPNYSSELNVNALELDDSALYLCASSTRLAGVPDTQYFGPGTRLTVL.

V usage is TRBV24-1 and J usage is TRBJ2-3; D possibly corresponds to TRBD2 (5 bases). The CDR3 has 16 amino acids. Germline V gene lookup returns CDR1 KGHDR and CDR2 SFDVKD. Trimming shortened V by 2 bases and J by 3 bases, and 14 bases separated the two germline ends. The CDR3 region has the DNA TGTGCCACCAGTGATTCAACGGGGATTGGAACAGATACGCAGTATTTT. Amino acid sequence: CATSDSTGIGTDTQYF.

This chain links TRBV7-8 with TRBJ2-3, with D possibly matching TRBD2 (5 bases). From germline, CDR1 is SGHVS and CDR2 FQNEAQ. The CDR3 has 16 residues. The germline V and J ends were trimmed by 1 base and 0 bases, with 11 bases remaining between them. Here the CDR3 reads CASSLGLAISTDTQYF. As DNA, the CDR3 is TGTGCCAGCAGCTTAGGGCTAGCTATAAGCACAGATACGCAGTATTTT.

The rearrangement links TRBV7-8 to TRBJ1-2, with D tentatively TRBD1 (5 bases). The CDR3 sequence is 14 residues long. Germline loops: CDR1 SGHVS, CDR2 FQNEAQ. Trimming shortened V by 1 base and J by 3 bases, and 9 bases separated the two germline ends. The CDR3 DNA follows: TGTGCCAGCAGCTTAGTACGGGGGGACTATGGCTACACCTTC. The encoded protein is CASSLVRGDYGYTF. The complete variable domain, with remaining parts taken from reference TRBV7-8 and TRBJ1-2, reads GAGVSQSPRYKVAKRGQDVALRCDPISGHVSLFWYQQALGQGPEFLTYFQNEAQLDKSGLPSDRFFAERPEGSVSTLKIQRTQQEDSAVYLCASSLVRGDYGYTFGSGTRLTVV.

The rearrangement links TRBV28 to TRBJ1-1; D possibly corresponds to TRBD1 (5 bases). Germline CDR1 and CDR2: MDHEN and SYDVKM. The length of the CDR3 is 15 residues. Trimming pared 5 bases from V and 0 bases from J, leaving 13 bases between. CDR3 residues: CASSTVDRLNTEAFF. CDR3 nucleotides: TGTGCCAGCAGTACCGTAGACAGATTGAACACTGAAGCTTTCTTT.

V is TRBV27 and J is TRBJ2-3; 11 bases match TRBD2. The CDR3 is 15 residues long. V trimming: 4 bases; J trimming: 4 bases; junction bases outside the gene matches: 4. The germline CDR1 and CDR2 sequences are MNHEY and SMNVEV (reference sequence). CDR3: CASSSGTSGADTQYF. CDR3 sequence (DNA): TGTGCCAGCAGTTCAGGGACTAGCGGTGCAGATACGCAGTATTTT.

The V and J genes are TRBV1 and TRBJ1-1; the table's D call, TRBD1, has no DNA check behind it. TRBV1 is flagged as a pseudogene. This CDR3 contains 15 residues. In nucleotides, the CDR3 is TGCACCAGCAGACTTCACCGGGACAGGAACACTGAAGCTTTCTTT. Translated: CTSRLHRDRNTEAFF.

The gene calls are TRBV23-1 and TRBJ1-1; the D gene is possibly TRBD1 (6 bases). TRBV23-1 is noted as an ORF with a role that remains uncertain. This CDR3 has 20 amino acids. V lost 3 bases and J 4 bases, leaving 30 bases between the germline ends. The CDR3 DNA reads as TGCGCCAGCAGTCACCCATGCAACGGGTCAGGGGAAAAGGGTGCCACTGAAGCTTTCTTT. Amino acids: CASSHPCNGSGEKGATEAFF.

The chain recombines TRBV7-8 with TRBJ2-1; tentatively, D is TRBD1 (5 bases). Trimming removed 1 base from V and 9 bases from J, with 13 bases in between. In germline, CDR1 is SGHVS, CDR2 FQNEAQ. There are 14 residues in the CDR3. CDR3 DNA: TGTGCCAGCAGCTTAGTGGCCAGGGTGGGTGAGCAGTTCTTC. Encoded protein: CASSLVARVGEQFF.

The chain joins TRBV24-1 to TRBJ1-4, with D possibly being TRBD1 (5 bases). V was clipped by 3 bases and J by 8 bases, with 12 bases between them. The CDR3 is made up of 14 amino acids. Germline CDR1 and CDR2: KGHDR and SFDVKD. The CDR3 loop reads CATSDRGGDEKLFF. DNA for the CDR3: TGTGCCACCAGTGATCGGGGGGGTGACGAAAAACTGTTTTTT.

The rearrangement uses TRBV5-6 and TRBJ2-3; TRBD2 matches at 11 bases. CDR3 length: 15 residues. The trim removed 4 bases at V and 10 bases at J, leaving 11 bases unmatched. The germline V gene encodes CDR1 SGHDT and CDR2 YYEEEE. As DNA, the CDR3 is TGTGCCAGCAGCCCAGCGACTAGCGGGATCCCTTCGCAGTATTTT. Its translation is CASSPATSGIPSQYF.

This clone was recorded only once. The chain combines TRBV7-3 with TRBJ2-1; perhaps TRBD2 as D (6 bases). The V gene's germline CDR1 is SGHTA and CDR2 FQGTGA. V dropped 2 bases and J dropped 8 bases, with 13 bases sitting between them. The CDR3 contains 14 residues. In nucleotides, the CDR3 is TGTGCCAGCAGCTTACTTGGGGGGTTCGATGAGCAGTTCTTC. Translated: CASSLLGGFDEQFF. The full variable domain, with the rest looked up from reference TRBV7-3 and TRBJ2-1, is GAGVSQTPSNKVTEKGKYVELRCDPISGHTALYWYRQSLGQGPEFLIYFQGTGAADDSGLPNDRFFAVRPEGSVSTLKIQRTERGDSAVYLCASSLLGGFDEQFFGPGTRLTVL.

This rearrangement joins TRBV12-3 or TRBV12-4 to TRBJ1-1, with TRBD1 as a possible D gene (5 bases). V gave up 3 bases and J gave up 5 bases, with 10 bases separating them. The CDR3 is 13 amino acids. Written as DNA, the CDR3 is TGTGCCAGCAGTTTCTTCAGGGCTACTGAAGCTTTCTTT. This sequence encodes CASSFFRATEAFF.

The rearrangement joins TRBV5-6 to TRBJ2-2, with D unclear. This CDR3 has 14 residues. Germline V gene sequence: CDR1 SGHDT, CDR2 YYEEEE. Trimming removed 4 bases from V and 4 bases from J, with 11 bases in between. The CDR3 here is CASSALQGTGELFF. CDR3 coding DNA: TGTGCCAGCAGCGCACTACAAGGCACCGGGGAGCTGTTTTTT. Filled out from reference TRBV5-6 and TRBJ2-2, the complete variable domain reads DAGVTQSPTHLIKTRGQQVTLRCSPKSGHDTVSWYQQALGQGPQFIFQYYEEEERQRGNFPDRFSGHQFPNYSSELNVNALLLGDSALYLCASSALQGTGELFFGEGSRLTVL.

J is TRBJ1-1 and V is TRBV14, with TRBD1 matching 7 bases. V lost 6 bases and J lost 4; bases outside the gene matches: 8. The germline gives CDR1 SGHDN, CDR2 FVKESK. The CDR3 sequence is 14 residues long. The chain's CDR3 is CASRLLGQITEAFF. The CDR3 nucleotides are TGTGCCAGCAGACTACTGGGACAGATCACTGAAGCTTTCTTT. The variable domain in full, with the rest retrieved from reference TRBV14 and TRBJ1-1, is EAGVTQFPSHSVIEKGQTVTLRCDPISGHDNLYWYRRVMGKEIKFLLHFVKESKQDESGMPNNRFLAERTGGTYSTLKVQPAELEDSGVYFCASRLLGQITEAFFGQGTRLTVV.

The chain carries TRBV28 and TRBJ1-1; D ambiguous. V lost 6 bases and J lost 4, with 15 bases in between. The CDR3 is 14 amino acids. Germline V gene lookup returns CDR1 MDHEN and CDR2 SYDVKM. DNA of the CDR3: TGTGCCAGCAGCTTTCTCGTTGGAGGCACTGAAGCTTTCTTT. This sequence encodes CASSFLVGGTEAFF.

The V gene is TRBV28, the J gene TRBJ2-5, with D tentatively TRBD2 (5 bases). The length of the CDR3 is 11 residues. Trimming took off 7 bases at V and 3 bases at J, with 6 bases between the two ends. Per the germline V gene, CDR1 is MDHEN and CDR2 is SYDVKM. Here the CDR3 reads CASKREETQYF. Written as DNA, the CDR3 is TGTGCCAGCAAGAGGGAAGAGACCCAGTACTTC.

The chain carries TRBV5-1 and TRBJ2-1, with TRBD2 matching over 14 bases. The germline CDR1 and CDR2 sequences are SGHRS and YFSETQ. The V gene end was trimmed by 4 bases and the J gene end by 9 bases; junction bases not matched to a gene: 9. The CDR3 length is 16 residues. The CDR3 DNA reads TGCGCCAGCAGCGTACCGGGACTAGCGGGAGCGGGTGAGCAGTTCTTC. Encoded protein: CASSVPGLAGAGEQFF.

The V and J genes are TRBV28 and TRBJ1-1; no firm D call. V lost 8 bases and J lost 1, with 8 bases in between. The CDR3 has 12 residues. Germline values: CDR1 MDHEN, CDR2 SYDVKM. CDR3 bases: TGTGCCAGCCTGAGAGCGAACACTGAAGCTTTCTTT. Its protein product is CASLRANTEAFF.

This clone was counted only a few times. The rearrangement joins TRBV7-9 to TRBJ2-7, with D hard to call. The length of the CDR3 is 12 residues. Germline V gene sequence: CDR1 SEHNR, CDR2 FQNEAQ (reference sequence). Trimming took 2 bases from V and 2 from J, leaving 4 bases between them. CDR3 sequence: CASSLSTYEQYF. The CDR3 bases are TGTGCCAGCAGCTTAAGCACCTACGAGCAGTACTTC.

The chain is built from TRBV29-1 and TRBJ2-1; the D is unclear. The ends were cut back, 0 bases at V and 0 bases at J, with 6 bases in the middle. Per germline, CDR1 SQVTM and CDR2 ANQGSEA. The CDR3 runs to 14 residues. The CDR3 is CSVEERYSYNEQFF. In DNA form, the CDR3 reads TGCAGCGTTGAAGAGCGGTACTCCTACAATGAGCAGTTCTTC.

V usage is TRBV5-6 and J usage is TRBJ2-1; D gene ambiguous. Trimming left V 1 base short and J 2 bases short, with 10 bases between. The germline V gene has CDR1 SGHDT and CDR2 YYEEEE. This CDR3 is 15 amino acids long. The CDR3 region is CASSLFESTYNEQFF. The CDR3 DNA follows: TGTGCCAGCAGCTTGTTTGAATCTACCTACAATGAGCAGTTCTTC.

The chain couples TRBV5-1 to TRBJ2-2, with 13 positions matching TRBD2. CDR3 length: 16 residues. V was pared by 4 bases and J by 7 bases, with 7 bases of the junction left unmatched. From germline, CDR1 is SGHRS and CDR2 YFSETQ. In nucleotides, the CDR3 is TGCGCCAGCAGCCTAGGACTAGCGGGAGTGCACGGGGAGCTGTTTTTT. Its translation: CASSLGLAGVHGELFF.

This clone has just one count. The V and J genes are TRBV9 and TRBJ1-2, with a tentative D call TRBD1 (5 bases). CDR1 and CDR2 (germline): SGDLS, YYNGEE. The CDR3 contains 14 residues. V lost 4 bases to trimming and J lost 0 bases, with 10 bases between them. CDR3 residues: CASSPGIANYGYTF. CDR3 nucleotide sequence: TGTGCCAGCAGCCCAGGGATAGCTAACTATGGCTACACCTTC.

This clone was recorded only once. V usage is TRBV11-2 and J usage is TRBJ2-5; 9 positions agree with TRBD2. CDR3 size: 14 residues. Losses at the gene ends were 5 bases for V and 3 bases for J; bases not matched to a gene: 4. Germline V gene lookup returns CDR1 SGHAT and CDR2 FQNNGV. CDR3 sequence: CASSPRLAEETQYF. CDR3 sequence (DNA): TGTGCCAGCAGCCCCAGACTAGCGGAAGAGACCCAGTACTTC. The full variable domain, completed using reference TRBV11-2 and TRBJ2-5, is EAGVAQSPRYKIIEKRQSVAFWCNPISGHATLYWYQQILGQGPKLLIQFQNNGVVDDSQLPKDRFSAERLKGVDSTLKIQPAKLEDSAVYLCASSPRLAEETQYFGPGTRLLVL.

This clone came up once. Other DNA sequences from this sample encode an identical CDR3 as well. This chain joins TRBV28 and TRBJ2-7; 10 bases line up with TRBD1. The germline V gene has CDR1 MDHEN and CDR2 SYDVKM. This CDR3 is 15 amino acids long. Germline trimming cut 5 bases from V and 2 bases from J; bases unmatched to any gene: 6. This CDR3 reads CASSPPGQGTYEQYF. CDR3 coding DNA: TGTGCCAGCAGTCCCCCGGGACAGGGGACCTACGAGCAGTACTTC.

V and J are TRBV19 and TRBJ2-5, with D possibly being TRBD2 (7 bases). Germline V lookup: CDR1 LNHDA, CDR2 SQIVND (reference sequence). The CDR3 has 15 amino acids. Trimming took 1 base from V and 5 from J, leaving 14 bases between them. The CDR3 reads CASSIVGGLWETQYF. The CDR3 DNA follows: TGTGCCAGTAGTATAGTGGGGGGGCTTTGGGAGACCCAGTACTTC.

The chain's CDR3 is CASSRPFSGTSYEQYF. The CDR3 nucleotides are TGTGCCAGCAGTCGACCTTTTAGCGGGACTTCTTACGAGCAGTACTTC. The chain is built from TRBV28 and TRBJ2-7; 8 bases match TRBD2. Germline CDR1 is MDHEN and CDR2 is SYDVKM. The CDR3 length is 16 residues. The V segment lost 5 bases and the J segment 4 bases; nucleotides outside the gene matches: 13.